One sample yielded the 18 T cell receptor beta chains listed below, sequenced in a study of a mutant IDH1 vaccine in newly diagnosed glioma. TCRdb keeps only in-frame clones here, not all; method: immunoSEQ multiplex PCR. This sample yields 120,000 or so clones, of which about four fifths are seen a single time; 4.5% to 6% belongs to the top ten. Time point given: week 11, during vaccination. Doses of 300 ug of mutant IDH1 20-mer peptide were given with topical imiquimod. No cognate antigen is known for these TCRs. Sequenced material: PBMCs, taken from a glioma patient whose treatment included an IDH1 peptide vaccine. The receptors were sampled from a man aged 35-49 years with glioma.

The chain combines TRBV19 with TRBJ2-5; weak D call: TRBD1 (5 bases). The CDR3 is made up of 13 amino acids. Between the trimmed V and J ends, which lost 3 bases and 5 bases, there was a span of 10 bases. Germline V gene lookup returns CDR1 LNHDA and CDR2 SQIVND (reference sequence). The DNA of the CDR3 is TGTGCCAGTAGTATTAGGGGTCTGGAGACCCAGTACTTC. Protein sequence: CASSIRGLETQYF.

Details on this clone: A junction boundary mismatches the germline segment, possibly from a read error. This chain joins TRBV9 and TRBJ2-2; 9 nucleotides line up with TRBD2. The germline CDR1 and CDR2 sequences are SGDLS and YYNGEE. There are 16 residues in the CDR3. The CDR3 spells CASSVSPSGNPGELFF. In DNA form, the CDR3 reads TGTGCCAGCAGCGTTTCTCCTAGCGGGAACCCCGGGGAGCTGTTTTTT.

The rearrangement uses TRBV6-5 and TRBJ2-2; unclear D gene. V lost 5 bases, J lost 8 bases, and 18 bases lay in between. The CDR3 consists of 15 residues. Germline V gene data show CDR1 as MNHEY and CDR2 as SVGAGI. This CDR3 reads CASSLLGSFLGELFF. For the CDR3, the DNA is TGTGCCAGCAGTCTACTCGGTAGTTTCCTGGGGGAGCTGTTTTTT.

The chain carries TRBV7-2 and TRBJ2-1, with TRBD2 matching over 9 bases. The germline CDR1 and CDR2 sequences are SGHTA and FQGNSA. The CDR3 consists of 16 residues. Trimming at V came to 4 bases and at J to 4 bases, leaving 8 bases not matched to a gene. The CDR3 here is CASSYQAGGGYNEQFF. The DNA of the CDR3 is TGTGCCAGCAGCTATCAAGCGGGGGGAGGTTACAATGAGCAGTTCTTC.

This rearrangement joins TRBV6-6 to TRBJ2-7; possible D gene TRBD2, 7 bases. The CDR3 consists of 15 residues. V lost 6 bases and J lost 4, with 19 bases in between. Germline CDR1 MNHNY, CDR2 SVGAGI (reference sequence). Here the CDR3 DNA reads TGTGCCAGCAGAGCCGGGGGGCGACCGAATTACGAGCAGTACTTC. It specifies CASRAGGRPNYEQYF.

The CDR3 DNA reads as TGCGCCAGCAGCCAAGCGGCCGAGTGGGGCACTGAAGCTTTCTTT. Translating it yields CASSQAAEWGTEAFF. The rearrangement links TRBV4-3 to TRBJ1-1; D is undetermined. Trimming left V 1 base short and J 4 bases short, with 13 bases between. The CDR3 totals 15 residues. Germline-derived CDR1 and CDR2 are LGHNA and YSLEER.

This rearrangement joins TRBV7-6 to TRBJ2-5; the match to TRBD2 covers 11 bases. The CDR3 loop spans 17 amino acids. V dropped 7 bases and J dropped 4; count of bases not matched to a gene: 14. Germline V gene lookup returns CDR1 SGHVS and CDR2 FNYEAQ. The DNA for the CDR3 is TGTGCCAGCACCGTTACTGTTACTAGCGGGGGTGGAGAGACCCAGTACTTC. Translating it yields CASTVTVTSGGGETQYF. The full variable domain, in which reference TRBV7-6 and TRBJ2-5 provide the parts outside the CDR3, is GAGVSQSPRYKVTKRGQDVALRCDPISGHVSLYWYRQALGQGPEFLTYFNYEAQQDKSGLPNDRFSAERPEGSISTLTIQRTEQRDSAMYRCASTVTVTSGGGETQYFGPGTRLLVL.

The J gene is TRBJ1-6, the V gene TRBV7-2; D call uncertain. V was trimmed by 5 bases and J by 6 bases, leaving 11 bases between them. CDR3 size: 14 residues. The V gene's germline CDR1 is SGHTA and CDR2 FQGNSA. The CDR3 protein is CASSPRGGNSPLHF. The CDR3 DNA follows: TGTGCCAGCAGCCCCCGGGGAGGTAATTCACCCCTCCACTTT.

The chain uses TRBV11-2 and TRBJ2-7; tentatively, D is TRBD2 (5 bases). The length of the CDR3 is 15 residues. Germline loops: CDR1 SGHAT, CDR2 FQNNGV. V dropped 1 base and J dropped 1 base, with 11 bases sitting between them. In nucleotides, the CDR3 is TGTGCCAGCAGCTTAGTTAGTACGGGGTCCTACGAGCAGTACTTC. Encoded protein: CASSLVSTGSYEQYF.

The chain couples TRBV10-3 to TRBJ1-2, with D hard to call. Germline V gives CDR1 ENHRY, CDR2 SYGVKD. The CDR3 is 11 amino acids. Trimming took off 6 bases at V and 8 bases at J, with 10 bases between the two ends. CDR3 in DNA: TGTGCCATCAGGCTAATGGGGGGCTACACCTTC. This gives the protein CAIRLMGGYTF.

This clone came up once. The J gene is TRBJ1-6, the V gene TRBV7-2, with D uncertain. The V and J ends lost 3 bases and 7 bases respectively, with 7 bases between them. Germline CDR1 is SGHTA and CDR2 is FQGNSA. CDR3 length: 13 amino acids. CDR3 sequence (DNA): TGTGCCAGCAGCTTTAAGCCGAATTCACCCCTCCACTTT. It specifies CASSFKPNSPLHF.

The chain has TRBV23-1 and TRBJ2-7; D gene ambiguous. TRBV23-1 is placed among ORFs of uncertain function. The germline V and J ends were trimmed by 3 bases and 2 bases, with 5 bases remaining between them. The CDR3 consists of 12 residues. CDR3: CASSQQAYEQYF. For the CDR3, the DNA is TGCGCCAGCAGTCAGCAAGCCTACGAGCAGTACTTC.

The CDR3 loop reads CASSQGEEGRFQETQYF. CDR3 sequence (DNA): TGCGCCAGCAGCCAAGGGGAAGAGGGCCGTTTCCAAGAGACCCAGTACTTC. The chain combines TRBV4-1 with TRBJ2-5; D may be TRBD2 (5 bases). This CDR3 has 17 residues. Trimming pared 1 base from V and 1 base from J, leaving 16 bases between. Germline-derived CDR1 and CDR2 are MGHRA and YSYEKL.

The chain links TRBV6-5 to TRBJ1-2; D gene ambiguous. CDR1 is MNHEY and CDR2 is SVGAGI in the germline V gene. V lost 2 bases and J 5 bases, leaving 18 bases between the germline ends. The CDR3 contains 16 residues. The DNA of the CDR3 is TGTGCCAGCAGTTACGTGGGATTAGCCGACGGTTATGGCTACACCTTC. The encoded protein is CASSYVGLADGYGYTF.

The rearrangement uses TRBV5-4 and TRBJ2-7, with 7 positions matching TRBD1. The CDR3 has 15 amino acids. Germline V lookup: CDR1 SGHNT, CDR2 YYREEE (reference sequence). J gave up 0 bases and V 4 bases, and 7 bases lay outside the gene matches. The CDR3 DNA is TGTGCCAGCAGCACACTGGACAGGAGCTCCTACGAGCAGTACTTC. It specifies CASSTLDRSSYEQYF.

The chain joins TRBV5-4 to TRBJ2-3; 14 bases match TRBD2. The germline V gene has CDR1 SGHNT and CDR2 YYREEE (reference sequence). V gave up 3 bases and J gave up 4 bases; unmatched junction bases: 7. CDR3 length: 17 amino acids. The CDR3 loop is CASSSGLAGAVADTQYF. The CDR3 DNA follows: TGTGCCAGCAGCTCGGGACTAGCGGGAGCTGTAGCAGATACGCAGTATTTT. Supplemented by reference TRBV5-4 and TRBJ2-3, the full variable domain reads ETGVTQSPTHLIKTRGQQVTLRCSSQSGHNTVSWYQQALGQGPQFIFQYYREEENGRGNFPPRFSGLQFPNYSSELNVNALELDDSALYLCASSSGLAGAVADTQYFGPGTRLTVL.

In its sample, this clone was seen once. The chain combines TRBV7-2 with TRBJ2-7; 12 positions agree with TRBD2. The CDR3 sequence is 16 residues long. The germline CDR1 and CDR2 sequences are SGHTA and FQGNSA. V lost 0 bases and J lost 7; bases outside the gene matches: 7. CDR3 protein: CASSLAITSGGREQYF. The CDR3 DNA reads TGTGCCAGCAGCTTAGCGATCACTAGCGGGGGGCGGGAGCAGTACTTC.

J is TRBJ1-3 and V is TRBV7-9; possibly TRBD1 for D (6 bases). Germline CDR1 reads SEHNR; CDR2 reads FQNEAQ (reference sequence). The V gene lost 5 bases and the J gene lost 2 bases, with 13 bases spanning the gap. The CDR3 has 15 amino acids. DNA of the CDR3: TGTGCCAGCAGCCCCGGGACATCAGCTGGAAACACCATATATTTT. It codes for CASSPGTSAGNTIYF. Based on the CDR3 plus reference TRBV7-9 and TRBJ1-3, the full variable domain is DTGVSQNPRHKITKRGQNVTFRCDPISEHNRLYWYRQTLGQGPEFLTYFQNEAQLEKSRLLSDRFSAERPKGSFSTLEIQRTEQGDSAMYLCASSPGTSAGNTIYFGEGSWLTVV.